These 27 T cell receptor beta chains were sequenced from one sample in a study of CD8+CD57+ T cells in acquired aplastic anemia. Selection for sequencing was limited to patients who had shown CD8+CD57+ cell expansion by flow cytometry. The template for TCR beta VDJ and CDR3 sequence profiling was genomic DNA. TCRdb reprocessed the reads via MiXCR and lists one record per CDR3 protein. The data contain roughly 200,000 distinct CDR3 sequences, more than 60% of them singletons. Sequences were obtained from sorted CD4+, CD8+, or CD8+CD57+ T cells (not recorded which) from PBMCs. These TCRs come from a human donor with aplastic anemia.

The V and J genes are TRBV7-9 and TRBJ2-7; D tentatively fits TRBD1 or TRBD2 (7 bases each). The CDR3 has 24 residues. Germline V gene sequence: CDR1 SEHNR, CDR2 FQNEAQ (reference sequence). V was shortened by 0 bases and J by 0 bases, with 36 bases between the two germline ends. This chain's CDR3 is CASSLARQGGLGDGEGSYSYEQYF. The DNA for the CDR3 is TGTGCCAGCAGCTTAGCCCGACAGGGAGGGTTAGGAGACGGAGAGGGGTCGTACTCCTACGAGCAGTACTTC.

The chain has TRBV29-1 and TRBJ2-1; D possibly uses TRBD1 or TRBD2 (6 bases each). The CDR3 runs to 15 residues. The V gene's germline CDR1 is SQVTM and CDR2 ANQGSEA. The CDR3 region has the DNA TGCAGTTTAGAAGCGTTGGGGGGCCTCTACAATGAGCAGTTCTTC. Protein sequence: CSLEALGGLYNEQFF.

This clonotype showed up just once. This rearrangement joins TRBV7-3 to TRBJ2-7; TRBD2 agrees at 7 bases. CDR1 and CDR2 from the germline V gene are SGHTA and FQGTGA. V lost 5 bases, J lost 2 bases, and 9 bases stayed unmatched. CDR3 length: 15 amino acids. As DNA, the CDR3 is TGTGCCAGCAGCGTCCCGGAGCGGGGTACCTACGAGCAGTACTTC. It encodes CASSVPERGTYEQYF.

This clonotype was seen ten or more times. The CDR3 nucleotides are TGTGCCAGCAGTGATAATTTCGAGGACCCCGAGGGCTACACCTTC. It codes for CASSDNFEDPEGYTF. The rearrangement links TRBV2 to TRBJ1-2, with D unclear. This CDR3 is built from 15 residues. CDR1 and CDR2 from the germline V gene are SNHLY and FYNNEI. Trimming pared 3 bases from V and 8 bases from J, leaving 19 bases between. Together with reference TRBV2 and TRBJ1-2, the CDR3 gives the full variable domain: EPEVTQTPSHQVTQMGQEVILRCVPISNHLYFYWYRQILGQKVEFLVSFYNNEISEKSEIFDDQFSVERPDGSNFTLKIRSTKLEDSAMYFCASSDNFEDPEGYTFGSGTRLTVV.

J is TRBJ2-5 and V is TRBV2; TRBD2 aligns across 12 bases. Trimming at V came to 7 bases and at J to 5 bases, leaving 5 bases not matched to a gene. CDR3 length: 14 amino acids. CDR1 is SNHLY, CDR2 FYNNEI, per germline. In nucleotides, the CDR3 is TGTGCCAGCAAAAGACTAGCGGGAGTGGAGACCCAGTACTTC. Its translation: CASKRLAGVETQYF.

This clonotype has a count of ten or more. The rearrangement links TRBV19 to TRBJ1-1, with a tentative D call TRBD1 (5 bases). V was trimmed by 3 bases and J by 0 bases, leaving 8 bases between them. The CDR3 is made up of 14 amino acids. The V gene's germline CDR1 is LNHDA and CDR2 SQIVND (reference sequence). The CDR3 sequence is CASSMGGLNTEAFF. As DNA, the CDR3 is TGTGCCAGTAGTATGGGGGGGTTGAACACTGAAGCTTTCTTT.

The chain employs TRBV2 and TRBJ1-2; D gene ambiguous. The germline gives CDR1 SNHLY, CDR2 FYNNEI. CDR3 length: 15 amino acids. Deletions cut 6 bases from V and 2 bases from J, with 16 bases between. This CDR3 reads CASSQDLTANYGYTF. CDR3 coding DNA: TGTGCCAGCAGCCAAGATCTCACAGCGAACTATGGCTACACCTTC.

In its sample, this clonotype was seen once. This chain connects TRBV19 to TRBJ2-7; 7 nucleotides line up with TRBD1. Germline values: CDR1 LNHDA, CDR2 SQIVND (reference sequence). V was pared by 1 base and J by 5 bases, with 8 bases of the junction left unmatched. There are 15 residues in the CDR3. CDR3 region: CASSIGQGFLDEQYF. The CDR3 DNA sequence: TGTGCCAGTAGTATAGGACAGGGATTTCTTGACGAGCAGTACTTC.

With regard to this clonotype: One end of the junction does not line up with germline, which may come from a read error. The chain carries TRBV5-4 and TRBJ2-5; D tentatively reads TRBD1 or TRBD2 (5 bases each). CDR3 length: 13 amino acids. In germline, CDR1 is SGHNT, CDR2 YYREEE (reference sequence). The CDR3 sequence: CASSSVSRDATNF. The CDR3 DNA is TGTGCCAGCAGCTCGGTTTCCCGGGACGCCACAAACTTC.

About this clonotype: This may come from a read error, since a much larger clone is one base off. The CDR3 sequence: CASSMAEVYIQYF. The CDR3 nucleotides are TGTGCCAGTAGTATGGCGGAGGTGTACATTCAGTACTTC. The rearrangement uses TRBV19 and TRBJ2-4; D is possibly TRBD2 (5 bases). Trimming removed 3 bases from V and 8 bases from J, with 11 bases in between. Germline V lookup: CDR1 LNHDA, CDR2 SQIVND (reference sequence). The CDR3 length is 13 residues.

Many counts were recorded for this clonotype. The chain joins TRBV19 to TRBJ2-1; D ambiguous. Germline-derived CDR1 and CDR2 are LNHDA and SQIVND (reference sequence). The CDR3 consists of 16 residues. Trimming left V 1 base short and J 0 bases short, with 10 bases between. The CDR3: CASSIVELRSYNEQFF. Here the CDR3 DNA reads TGTGCCAGTAGTATAGTAGAGCTTCGCTCCTACAATGAGCAGTTCTTC.

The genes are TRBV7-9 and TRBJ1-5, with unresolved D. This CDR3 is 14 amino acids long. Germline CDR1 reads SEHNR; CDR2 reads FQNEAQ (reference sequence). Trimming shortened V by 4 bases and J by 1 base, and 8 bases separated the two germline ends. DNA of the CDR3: TGTGCCAGCAGCTCGATGGGCAGCAATCAGCCCCAGCATTTT. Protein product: CASSSMGSNQPQHF.

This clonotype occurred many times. The CDR3: CASSVGGYSYEQYF. The CDR3 nucleotides read TGTGCCAGCAGCGTAGGTGGGTACTCCTACGAGCAGTACTTC. The V call is TRBV9, the J call TRBJ2-7; D unclear. V lost 0 bases, J lost 0 bases, and 7 bases lay in between. The CDR3 consists of 14 residues. In germline, CDR1 is SGDLS, CDR2 YYNGEE. The full variable domain, its missing parts supplied by reference TRBV9 and TRBJ2-7, is DSGVTQTPKHLITATGQRVTLRCSPRSGDLSVYWYQQSLDQGLQFLIQYYNGEERAKGNILERFSAQQFPDLHSELNLSSLELGDSALYFCASSVGGYSYEQYFGPGTRLTVT.

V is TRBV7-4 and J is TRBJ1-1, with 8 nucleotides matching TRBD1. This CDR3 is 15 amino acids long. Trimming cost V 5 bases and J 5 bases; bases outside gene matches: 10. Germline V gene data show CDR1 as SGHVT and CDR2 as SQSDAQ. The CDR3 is CASSPDRGGGTEAFF. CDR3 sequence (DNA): TGTGCCAGCAGCCCAGACAGGGGTGGAGGGACTGAAGCTTTCTTT.

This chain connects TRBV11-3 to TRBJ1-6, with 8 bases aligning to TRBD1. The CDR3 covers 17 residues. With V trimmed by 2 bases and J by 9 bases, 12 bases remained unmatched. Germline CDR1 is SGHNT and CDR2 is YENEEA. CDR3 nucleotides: TGTGCCAGCAGCTTAAACCCTTTGACAGGGGAAGGTTCACCCCTCCACTTT. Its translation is CASSLNPLTGEGSPLHF.

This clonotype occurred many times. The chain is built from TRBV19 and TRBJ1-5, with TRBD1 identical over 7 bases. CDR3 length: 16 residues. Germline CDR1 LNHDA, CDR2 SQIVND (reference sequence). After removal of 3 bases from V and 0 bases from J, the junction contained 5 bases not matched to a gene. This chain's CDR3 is CASSISNRGSNQPQHF. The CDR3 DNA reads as TGTGCCAGTAGTATTTCCAACAGGGGTAGCAATCAGCCCCAGCATTTT.

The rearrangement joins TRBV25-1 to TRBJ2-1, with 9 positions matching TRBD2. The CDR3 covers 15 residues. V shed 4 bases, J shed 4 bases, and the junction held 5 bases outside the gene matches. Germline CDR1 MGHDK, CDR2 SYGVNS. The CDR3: CASSGRLAAYNEQFF. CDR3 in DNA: TGTGCCAGCAGTGGCAGACTAGCGGCATACAATGAGCAGTTCTTC.

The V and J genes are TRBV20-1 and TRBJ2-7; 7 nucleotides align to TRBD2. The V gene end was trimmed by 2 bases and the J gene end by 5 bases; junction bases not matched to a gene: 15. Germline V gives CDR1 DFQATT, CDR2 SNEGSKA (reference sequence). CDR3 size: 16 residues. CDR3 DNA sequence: TGCAGTGCTAGACGACCGGGACTAACGTCTTCCAACGAGCAGTACTTC. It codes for CSARRPGLTSSNEQYF.

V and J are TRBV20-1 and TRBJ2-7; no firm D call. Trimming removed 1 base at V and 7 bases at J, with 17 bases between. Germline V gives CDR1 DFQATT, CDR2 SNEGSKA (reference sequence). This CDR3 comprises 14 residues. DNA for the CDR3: TGCAGTGCTAGAGTGCCAGGCGTTCGAGGTGAGCAGTACTTC. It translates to CSARVPGVRGEQYF.

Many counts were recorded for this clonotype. The CDR3 sequence is CSARGDTFYGYTF. Written as DNA, the CDR3 is TGCAGTGCTAGGGGGGATACTTTCTATGGCTACACCTTC. V usage is TRBV20-1 and J usage is TRBJ1-2, with D perhaps TRBD1 (5 bases). There are 13 residues in the CDR3. The germline CDR1 and CDR2 sequences are DFQATT and SNEGSKA (reference sequence). V lost 3 bases to trimming and J lost 4 bases, with 12 bases between them.

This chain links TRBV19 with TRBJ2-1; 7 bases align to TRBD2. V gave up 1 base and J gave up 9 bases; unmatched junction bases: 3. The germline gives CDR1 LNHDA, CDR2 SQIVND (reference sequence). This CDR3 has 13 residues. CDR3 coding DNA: TGTGCCAGTAGTATAGTTGGGGAGGGTGAGCAGTTCTTC. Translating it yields CASSIVGEGEQFF.

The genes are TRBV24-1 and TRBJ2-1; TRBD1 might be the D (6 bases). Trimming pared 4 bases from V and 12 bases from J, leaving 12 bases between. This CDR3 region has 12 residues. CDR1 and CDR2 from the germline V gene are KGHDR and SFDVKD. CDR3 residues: CATSDPLRGQFF. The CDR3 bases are TGTGCCACCAGTGACCCTCTCAGGGGGCAGTTCTTC.

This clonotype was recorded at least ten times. The CDR3 DNA reads TGTGCCAGTAGTCAGGGGAGACATTCACCCCTCCACTTT. This translates into CASSQGRHSPLHF. This sequence joins TRBV19 and TRBJ1-6, with a possible D match to TRBD1 (6 bases). V lost 5 bases to trimming and J lost 8 bases, with 10 bases between them. CDR1 is LNHDA and CDR2 is SQIVND in the germline V gene (reference sequence). The CDR3 totals 13 residues. The full variable domain, rest sourced from reference TRBV19 and TRBJ1-6, is DGGITQSPKYLFRKEGQNVTLSCEQNLNHDAMYWYRQDPGQGLRLIYYSQIVNDFQKGDIAEGYSVSREKKESFPLTVTSAQKNPTAFYLCASSQGRHSPLHFGNGTRLTVT.

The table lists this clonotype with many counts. The CDR3 DNA sequence: TGTGCCAGCAGCATACAGGGGGCGCCTAACTATGGCTACACCTTC. Protein sequence: CASSIQGAPNYGYTF. The chain uses TRBV6-5 and TRBJ1-2; TRBD1 aligns across 9 bases. The CDR3 contains 15 residues. V was pared by 6 bases and J by 0 bases, with 5 bases of the junction left unmatched. Germline lookup yields CDR1 MNHEY and CDR2 SVGAGI.

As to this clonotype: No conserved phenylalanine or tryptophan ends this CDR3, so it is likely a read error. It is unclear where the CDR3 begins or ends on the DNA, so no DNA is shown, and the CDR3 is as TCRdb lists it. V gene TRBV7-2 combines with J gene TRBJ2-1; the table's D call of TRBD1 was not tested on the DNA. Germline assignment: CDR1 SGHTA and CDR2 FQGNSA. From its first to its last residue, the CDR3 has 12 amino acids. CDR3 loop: CASSLSRGGPNT.

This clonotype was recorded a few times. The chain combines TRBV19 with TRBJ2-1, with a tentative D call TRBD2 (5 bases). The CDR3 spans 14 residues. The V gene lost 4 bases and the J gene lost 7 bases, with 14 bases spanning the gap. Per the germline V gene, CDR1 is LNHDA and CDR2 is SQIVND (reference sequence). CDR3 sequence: CASSKGGEVNEQFF. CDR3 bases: TGTGCCAGTAGTAAAGGAGGCGAAGTGAATGAGCAGTTCTTC.

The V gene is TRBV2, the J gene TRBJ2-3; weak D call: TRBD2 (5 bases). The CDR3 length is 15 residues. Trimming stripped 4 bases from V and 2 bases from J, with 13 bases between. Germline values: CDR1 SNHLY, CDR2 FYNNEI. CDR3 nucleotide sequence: TGTGCCAGCAGTGTCGTGCGGGCGAACACAGATACGCAGTATTTT. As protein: CASSVVRANTDTQYF.